The 20 T cell receptor beta chains given below trace back to one sample, sequenced in a study of T cell responses to AZD1222 COVID-19 vaccine. Some clones are missing from TCRdb's copy, which holds only in-frame ones; the method was immunoSEQ multiplex PCR. This table holds about 100,000 clones, 80% to 95% found once. The sample was peripheral blood, taken on day 0 of AZD1222 vaccination. These TCRs come from an adult in good health.

The rearrangement joins TRBV5-1 to TRBJ1-2; no clear D. The CDR3 length is 15 residues. V lost 3 bases and J lost 2, with 14 bases in between. Germline CDR1 and CDR2: SGHRS and YFSETQ. CDR3 loop: CASSSWTHLNYGYTF. The CDR3 DNA follows: TGCGCCAGCAGCTCGTGGACCCATCTAAACTATGGCTACACCTTC.

The chain employs TRBV19 and TRBJ2-7, with D possibly being TRBD2 (6 bases). The CDR3 loop spans 14 amino acids. The germline V gene encodes CDR1 LNHDA and CDR2 SQIVND (reference sequence). V was shortened by 1 base and J by 5 bases, with 12 bases between the two germline ends. The CDR3 region is CASSIVGWGDEQYF. CDR3 DNA: TGTGCCAGTAGTATAGTCGGCTGGGGGGACGAGCAGTACTTC.

This chain links TRBV27 with TRBJ2-4, with 8 bases lining up with TRBD1. Germline V CDR1 and CDR2: MNHEY, SMNVEV (reference sequence). The CDR3 runs 17 residues. J was trimmed by 0 bases and V by 3 bases; bases with no gene match: 7. As DNA, the CDR3 is TGTGCCAGCAGTTTTTTAGGACAGGGTATAGCCAAAAACATTCAGTACTTC. The encoded protein is CASSFLGQGIAKNIQYF.

The chain uses TRBV6-5 and TRBJ1-5, with a tentative D call TRBD1 (5 bases). The CDR3 runs 13 residues. From germline, CDR1 is MNHEY and CDR2 SVGAGI. The CDR3 loop reads CATGRVSNQPQHF. CDR3 sequence (DNA): TGTGCTACGGGCAGGGTTAGCAATCAGCCCCAGCATTTT.

The chain carries TRBV28 and TRBJ1-2, with D maybe TRBD1 (5 bases). Germline assignment: CDR1 MDHEN and CDR2 SYDVKM. This CDR3 is built from 15 residues. Trimming left V 5 bases short and J 0 bases short, with 13 bases between. The CDR3 sequence is CASSIEQGANYGYTF. CDR3 bases: TGTGCCAGCAGTATCGAGCAGGGAGCTAACTATGGCTACACCTTC.

J is TRBJ1-6 and V is TRBV28, with D perhaps TRBD1 (5 bases). V dropped 2 bases and J dropped 7 bases, with 9 bases sitting between them. This CDR3 is built from 14 residues. Per germline, CDR1 MDHEN and CDR2 SYDVKM. CDR3 coding DNA: TGTGCCAGCAGTTTAGGGGGGTGGAATTCACCCCTCCACTTT. Residues: CASSLGGWNSPLHF.

The chain joins TRBV19 to TRBJ2-3; D is perhaps TRBD1 (6 bases). The CDR3 runs to 13 residues. Germline CDR1 LNHDA, CDR2 SQIVND (reference sequence). V lost 4 bases, J lost 3 bases, and 8 bases lay in between. CDR3 in DNA: TGTGCCAGTAGTAACAGGGTGACAGATACGCAGTATTTT. Its translation: CASSNRVTDTQYF.

V is TRBV11-2 and J is TRBJ1-3; D is ambiguous. CDR1 is SGHAT and CDR2 is FQNNGV in the germline V gene. CDR3 size: 14 residues. The ends were cut back, 0 bases at V and 1 base at J, with 4 bases in the middle. The CDR3 bases are TGTGCCAGCAGCTTAGAAGGGTCTGGAAACACCATATATTTT. Its translation: CASSLEGSGNTIYF.

Only a few counts were recorded for this clone. The chain links TRBV28 to TRBJ1-3, with 9 bases lining up with TRBD1. The V gene's germline CDR1 is MDHEN and CDR2 SYDVKM. Germline trimming cut 3 bases from V and 4 bases from J; bases unmatched to any gene: 16. The CDR3 totals 19 residues. CDR3 sequence reads: CASSFYYLLQGAAGNTIYF. CDR3 DNA: TGTGCCAGCAGTTTCTACTATCTCCTACAGGGGGCGGCCGGAAACACCATATATTTT.

This clone was counted a single time. The V and J genes are TRBV28 and TRBJ2-7; 7 bases line up with TRBD1. V was clipped by 5 bases and J by 9 bases; unmatched bases: 13. This CDR3 is built from 14 residues. The V gene's germline CDR1 is MDHEN and CDR2 SYDVKM. In DNA, the CDR3 is TGTGCCAGCAGTACCGGGACAGTGCCCTCCGGGCAGTACTTC. It yields the protein CASSTGTVPSGQYF.

The V gene is TRBV30, the J gene TRBJ2-2, with D possibly being TRBD1 (6 bases). In germline, CDR1 is GTSNPN, CDR2 SVGIG (reference sequence). This CDR3 has 13 amino acids. V lost 8 bases and J 0 bases, leaving 10 bases between the germline ends. The CDR3 spells CARRQANTGELFF. For the CDR3, the DNA is TGTGCCCGTCGACAGGCGAACACCGGGGAGCTGTTTTTT.

The chain recombines TRBV7-2 with TRBJ2-7; the D is unclear. The V end was cut by 1 base, the J end by 4 bases, with 8 bases between. The CDR3 spans 13 residues. Germline V lookup: CDR1 SGHTA, CDR2 FQGNSA. Here the CDR3 reads CASSLGMSYEQYF. DNA for the CDR3: TGTGCCAGCAGCTTAGGGATGAGTTACGAGCAGTACTTC.

The chain carries TRBV30 and TRBJ1-2; TRBD1 matches at 7 bases. The CDR3 covers 13 residues. Germline CDR1 GTSNPN, CDR2 SVGIG (reference sequence). The J segment lost 7 bases and the V segment lost 2 bases, leaving 7 bases of the junction unmatched. CDR3 bases: TGTGCCTGGAGTTCGAACAGGGGCGCTGGCTACACCTTC. Translated, it gives CAWSSNRGAGYTF.

V and J are TRBV9 and TRBJ2-5; 12 positions match TRBD2. CDR3 size: 16 residues. CDR1 is SGDLS, CDR2 YYNGEE, per germline. V trimming: 4 bases; J trimming: 0 bases; junction bases outside the gene matches: 4. CDR3 sequence reads: CASSPWTSGNQETQYF. The CDR3 DNA follows: TGTGCCAGCAGCCCATGGACTAGCGGGAACCAAGAGACCCAGTACTTC.

V usage is TRBV5-1 and J usage is TRBJ1-3; maybe TRBD1 (6 bases). This CDR3 is 15 amino acids long. Germline V lookup: CDR1 SGHRS, CDR2 YFSETQ. Trimming cost V 8 bases and J 0 bases, with 15 bases left between them. CDR3 residues: CASRGAGSSGNTIYF. In nucleotides, the CDR3 is TGCGCCAGTCGGGGGGCCGGATCCTCTGGAAACACCATATATTTT. Using reference TRBV5-1 and TRBJ1-3 for the parts outside the CDR3, the full variable domain is KAGVTQTPRYLIKTRGQQVTLSCSPISGHRSVSWYQQTPGQGLQFLFEYFSETQRNKGNFPGRFSGRQFSNSRSEMNVSTLELGDSALYLCASRGAGSSGNTIYFGEGSWLTVV.

The V call is TRBV28, the J call TRBJ1-5; possible D gene TRBD1, 5 bases. V was trimmed by 3 bases and J by 3 bases, leaving 21 bases between them. The CDR3 runs 18 residues. Looked up from germline, CDR1 is MDHEN and CDR2 is SYDVKM. In DNA form, the CDR3 reads TGTGCCAGCAGTTTTCAGATCGAGAGCCCCAGGGTCAATCAGCCCCAGCATTTT. This encodes CASSFQIESPRVNQPQHF.

The J gene is TRBJ1-6, the V gene TRBV19; the D is unclear. Looked up from germline, CDR1 is LNHDA and CDR2 is SQIVND (reference sequence). This CDR3 region has 14 residues. V lost 3 bases, J lost 5 bases, and 8 bases lay in between. The CDR3 reads CASSITANNSPLHF. In DNA form, the CDR3 reads TGTGCCAGTAGTATTACCGCGAATAATTCACCCCTCCACTTT.

The chain links TRBV5-1 to TRBJ2-5; the match to TRBD2 covers 9 bases. Looked up from germline, CDR1 is SGHRS and CDR2 is YFSETQ. J was trimmed by 5 bases and V by 0 bases; bases with no gene match: 8. The CDR3 is made up of 16 amino acids. Written as DNA, the CDR3 is TGCGCCAGCAGCTTGGATGGTAGCGGGAGAGGGGAGACCCAGTACTTC. As protein: CASSLDGSGRGETQYF.

The genes are TRBV20-1 and TRBJ1-6; D remains ambiguous. The CDR3 is 16 residues long. V lost 7 bases and J lost 0, with 16 bases in between. Germline V CDR1 and CDR2: DFQATT, SNEGSKA (reference sequence). The CDR3 is CSGSDRLSSYNSPLHF. The CDR3 DNA follows: TGCAGTGGGAGTGACCGCCTGAGCTCCTATAATTCACCCCTCCACTTT.

This clone occurred a few times. The rearrangement links TRBV7-3 to TRBJ2-3; D is ambiguous. Germline loops: CDR1 SGHTA, CDR2 FQGTGA. Trimming shortened V by 0 bases and J by 2 bases, and 12 bases separated the two germline ends. CDR3 length: 16 residues. CDR3 sequence (DNA): TGTGCCAGCAGCTTAACCCCCTCCGTAAACACAGATACGCAGTATTTT. Translating gives CASSLTPSVNTDTQYF.